The text below deals with one T cell receptor beta chain. These data originate in a study of T cell responses to AZD1222 COVID-19 vaccine. The CDR3 has 14 amino acids. The V end was cut by 4 bases, the J end by 2 bases, with 8 bases between. Germline CDR1 and CDR2: SNHLY and FYNNEI. Sequencing was performed with immunoSEQ multiplex PCR; in TCRdb, only in-frame clones are kept and a portion is missing. In the table there are 95,000 to 150,000 clones, roughly 90% of which are singletons. Here the sequenced sample was peripheral blood, taken on day 0 of AZD1222 vaccination. The chain links TRBV2 to TRBJ2-2; no definite D call. The clonotype originates from an adult in good health. DNA for the CDR3: TGTGCCAGCAGTGTGGCTAGAAACACCGGGGAGCTGTTTTTT. It yields the protein CASSVARNTGELFF. Full variable domain (missing parts from reference TRBV2 and TRBJ2-2): EPEVTQTPSHQVTQMGQEVILRCVPISNHLYFYWYRQILGQKVEFLVSFYNNEISEKSEIFDDQFSVERPDGSNFTLKIRSTKLEDSAMYFCASSVARNTGELFFGEGSRLTVL.